The 27 T cell receptor beta chains in this list originate from one sample, sequenced in a study of T cells in localized non-small cell lung cancer. TCRdb's table, derived via immunoSEQ multiplex PCR, lists solely in-frame clones and lacks some. The data contain 2,500 or so clones, roughly 30% of them singletons. The material was lung tumor tissue, obtained before any cancer treatment. The source of these receptors is a female donor aged 60 or older with stage II lung adenocarcinoma.

This clone was detected a few times. This chain uses TRBV11-3 with TRBJ1-6; the match to TRBD1 covers 11 bases. V dropped 5 bases and J dropped 7; count of bases not matched to a gene: 1. The CDR3 is 14 residues long. The germline gives CDR1 SGHNT, CDR2 YENEEA. The CDR3 DNA follows: TGTGCCAGCAGCGGGACAGGGGGAAATTCACCCCTCCACTTT. This sequence encodes CASSGTGGNSPLHF. Full variable domain (remainder filled in from reference TRBV11-3 and TRBJ1-6): EAGVVQSPRYKIIEKKQPVAFWCNPISGHNTLYWYLQNLGQGPELLIRYENEEAVDDSQLPKDRFSAERLKGVDSTLKIQPAELGDSAVYLCASSGTGGNSPLHFGNGTRLTVT.

This chain links TRBV18 with TRBJ1-6, with 7 nucleotides matching TRBD1. CDR1 and CDR2 from the germline V gene are KGHSH and LQKENI. The J segment lost 2 bases and the V segment lost 6 bases, leaving 13 bases of the junction unmatched. There are 18 residues in the CDR3. The CDR3 is CASSGQALGGTYNSPLHF. The CDR3, as DNA: TGTGCCAGCTCCGGACAGGCTCTAGGGGGAACCTATAATTCACCCCTCCACTTT.

The chain carries TRBV6-8 and TRBJ2-6; D unclear. CDR3 length equals 14 residues. From germline, CDR1 is MNHGY and CDR2 SAAAGT. V was trimmed by 10 bases and J by 4 bases, leaving 14 bases between them. The CDR3 sequence is CAIRTGWGANVLTF. CDR3 DNA sequence: TGTGCCATCAGGACWGGGTGGGGGGCCAACGTCCTGACTTTC.

The chain is built from TRBV19 and TRBJ1-1, with unresolved D. V shed 7 bases and J shed 0 bases, with 18 bases lying between them. CDR1 is LNHDA, CDR2 SQIVND, per germline (reference sequence). The CDR3 length is 16 residues. This CDR3 reads CASTRWAGFMNTEAFF. The DNA of the CDR3 is TGTGCCAGTACCCGGTGGGCAGGTTTTATGAACACTGAAGCTTTCTTT.

This chain links TRBV5-1 with TRBJ2-5, with D perhaps matching TRBD1 or TRBD2 (5 bases each). Trimming left V 2 bases short and J 1 base short, with 12 bases between. Germline-derived CDR1 and CDR2 are SGHRS and YFSETQ. CDR3 size: 15 residues. CDR3 DNA sequence: TGCGCCAGCAGCTTAACGGGGACGCCCCAAGAGACCCAGTACTTC. Protein: CASSLTGTPQETQYF.

CDR3 residues: CASSSTDGDEQFF. In nucleotides, the CDR3 is TGTGCCAGCAGTTCCACCGATGGGGATGAGCAGTTCTTC. The chain couples TRBV28 to TRBJ2-1, with no clear D. Trimming stripped 4 bases from V and 8 bases from J, with 12 bases between. The CDR3 has 13 residues. Looked up from germline, CDR1 is MDHEN and CDR2 is SYDVKM.

This clone was counted only a few times. CDR3 loop: CASSSGGMNTEAFF. The CDR3 DNA reads as TGTGCCAGCAGCTCCGGAGGGATGAACACTGAAGCTTTCTTT. The chain carries TRBV9 and TRBJ1-1; D unresolved. Per germline, CDR1 SGDLS and CDR2 YYNGEE. Trimming pared 4 bases from V and 0 bases from J, leaving 10 bases between. This CDR3 has 14 amino acids.

The sample holds a few counts of this clone. The chain employs TRBV4-1 and TRBJ1-1; D is uncertain. V was trimmed by 0 bases and J by 11 bases, leaving 13 bases between them. This CDR3 is 13 amino acids long. CDR1 is MGHRA, CDR2 YSYEKL, per germline. Here the CDR3 DNA reads TGCGCCAGCAGCCAAGAATTAGAACTGACGGCTTTCTTT. It is translated as CASSQELELTAFF.

The V gene is TRBV18, the J gene TRBJ2-1, with a tentative D call TRBD2 (6 bases). The CDR3 loop spans 15 amino acids. V was pared by 4 bases and J by 7 bases, with 17 bases between. Per the germline V gene, CDR1 is KGHSH and CDR2 is LQKENI. This CDR3 reads CASSHRDSRRNEQFF. The CDR3 bases are TGTGCCAGCTCACACCGGGACTCCCGGAGGAATGAGCAGTTCTTC.

J is TRBJ2-3 and V is TRBV10-2, with D possibly TRBD1 on 6 matching bases. CDR1 is WSHSY and CDR2 is SAAADI in the germline V gene. The length of the CDR3 is 14 residues. V was trimmed by 5 bases and J by 0 bases, leaving 9 bases between them. The CDR3 DNA reads TGCGCCAGCAGTCCTGGACAGAGCACAGATACGCAGTATTTT. Translation: CASSPGQSTDTQYF.

This chain joins TRBV28 and TRBJ1-3, with no clear D. CDR3 length: 15 amino acids. Per germline, CDR1 MDHEN and CDR2 SYDVKM. The V end lost 6 bases, the J end lost 4 bases, and 16 bases lay between the germline ends. CDR3 sequence: CASSAHTETGNTIYF. The CDR3 nucleotides read TGTGCCAGCAGCGCTCATACGGAGACCGGAAACACCATATATTTT.

By proportion, this clone is medium-sized (0.01 to 0.1%). This chain joins TRBV6-8 and TRBJ1-1; perhaps TRBD1 as D (5 bases). Trimming cost V 2 bases and J 0 bases, with 10 bases left between them. The CDR3 is 15 residues long. Germline values: CDR1 MNHGY, CDR2 SAAAGT. CDR3 protein: CASSYESGMNTEAFF. CDR3 bases: TGTGCCAGCAGTTACGAGTCAGGGATGAACACTGAAGCTTTCTTT.

The chain has TRBV18 and TRBJ2-1; TRBD2 aligns across 15 bases. The ends lost 6 bases at V and 1 base at J; junction bases unmatched: 19. Germline V gives CDR1 KGHSH, CDR2 LQKENI. This CDR3 has 22 residues. In DNA form, the CDR3 reads TGTGCCAGCTCCCCAATTATGACCGGGACTAGCGGGAGGTACTTATCCTACAATGAGCAGTTCTTC. Translation: CASSPIMTGTSGRYLSYNEQFF.

This clone was seen only a few times. The chain carries TRBV6-8 and TRBJ1-5; D uncertain. This CDR3 has 13 amino acids. V was clipped by 4 bases and J by 4 bases, with 8 bases between them. CDR1 is MNHGY, CDR2 SAAAGT, per germline. CDR3 protein: CASSFSVNQPQHF. DNA for the CDR3: TGTGCCAGCAGTTTTTCCGTGAATCAGCCCCAGCATTTT.

This clone is judged medium-sized (0.01 to 0.1%). The rearrangement uses TRBV9 and TRBJ1-4; 9 bases line up with TRBD1. The V and J ends lost 4 bases and 2 bases, in that order; junction bases with no gene match: 12. Germline V CDR1 and CDR2: SGDLS, YYNGEE. The CDR3 totals 18 residues. This chain's CDR3 is CASSLARDRVMTNEKLFF. The CDR3 coding sequence is TGTGCCAGCAGCTTGGCCCGGGACAGGGTTATGACTAATGAAAAACTGTTTTTT.

J is TRBJ1-3 and V is TRBV28; 9 nucleotides align to TRBD1. This CDR3 contains 15 residues. CDR1 and CDR2 from the germline V gene are MDHEN and SYDVKM. Germline trimming cut 7 bases from V and 3 bases from J; bases unmatched to any gene: 7. CDR3 region: CASTVGTGSGNTIYF. For the CDR3, the DNA is TGTGCCAGCACCGTGGGGACAGGGAGTGGAAACACCATATATTTT.

This chain uses TRBV5-1 with TRBJ2-1; 11 positions agree with TRBD2. J was trimmed by 7 bases and V by 5 bases; bases with no gene match: 5. Germline CDR1 and CDR2: SGHRS and YFSETQ. The CDR3 totals 14 residues. The CDR3 DNA reads TGCGCCAGCAGTCAAAGACTAGCGGGGAATGAGCAGTTCTTC. This encodes CASSQRLAGNEQFF. The variable domain in full, with the rest retrieved from reference TRBV5-1 and TRBJ2-1, is KAGVTQTPRYLIKTRGQQVTLSCSPISGHRSVSWYQQTPGQGLQFLFEYFSETQRNKGNFPGRFSGRQFSNSRSEMNVSTLELGDSALYLCASSQRLAGNEQFFGPGTRLTVL.

This sequence joins TRBV9 and TRBJ1-5, with no clear D. The V and J ends lost 5 bases and 4 bases respectively, with 10 bases between them. The CDR3 is made up of 13 amino acids. Germline CDR1 and CDR2: SGDLS and YYNGEE. For the CDR3, the DNA is TGTGCCAGCAGTCTCGGGCGAAATCAGCCCCAGCATTTT. This sequence encodes CASSLGRNQPQHF.

This clone has a handful of counts. CDR3 in amino acids: CASSSNRDRGSNEQFF. The CDR3 DNA reads TGTGCCAGCAGCTCGAACCGGGACAGGGGTAGCAATGAGCAGTTCTTC. The V gene is TRBV7-1, the J gene TRBJ2-1, with 10 bases fitting TRBD1. TRBV7-1 is filed as an ORF, its function uncertain. V trimming: 3 bases; J trimming: 6 bases; junction bases outside the gene matches: 8. The CDR3 is 16 amino acids.

V and J are TRBV23-1 and TRBJ1-2, with a possible D match to TRBD1 (5 bases). TRBV23-1 is recorded as an ORF, its role being uncertain. Deletions cut 2 bases from V and 5 bases from J, with 24 bases between. The CDR3 totals 18 residues. The CDR3 DNA reads as TGCGCCAGCAGTCAACCCACCGGGACGCCAGTAGGGGTATATGGCTACACCTTC. Translated: CASSQPTGTPVGVYGYTF.

The V gene is TRBV29-1, the J gene TRBJ1-4; D gene unclear. V was cut by 3 bases and J by 0 bases, with 8 bases left in between. The CDR3 extends over 14 amino acids. The germline gives CDR1 SQVTM, CDR2 ANQGSEA. CDR3 in DNA: TGCAGCGTTGAGGTGGCAGCAACTAATGAAAAACTGTTTTTT. This sequence encodes CSVEVAATNEKLFF.

The chain recombines TRBV16 with TRBJ2-5; the D gene is possibly TRBD1 (6 bases). Germline CDR1 is KGHSY and CDR2 is FQNENV. Trimming removed 4 bases at V and 2 bases at J, with 11 bases between. The CDR3 is made up of 14 amino acids. The CDR3 region has the DNA TGTGCCAGCAGCCGCGGACAGAGTCAAGAGACCCAGTACTTC. Amino acid sequence: CASSRGQSQETQYF.

Only a few counts were recorded for this clone. The rearrangement links TRBV15 to TRBJ1-4; the D is unclear. Trimming removed 1 base from V and 0 bases from J, with 6 bases in between. Germline CDR1 reads LNHNV; CDR2 reads YYDKDF (reference sequence). CDR3 size: 15 residues. The DNA for the CDR3 is TGTGCCACCAGCAGAGGGGCAGCAACTAATGAAAAACTGTTTTTT. Translated, it gives CATSRGAATNEKLFF.

CDR3 DNA: TGTGCCACCAGAAAAGACAGCGTTAACTATGGCTACACCTTC. Translation gives CATRKDSVNYGYTF. The rearrangement joins TRBV15 to TRBJ1-2; the D gene is possibly TRBD1 (5 bases). The CDR3 loop spans 14 amino acids. Trimming removed 6 bases from V and 1 base from J, with 12 bases in between. Germline lookup yields CDR1 LNHNV and CDR2 YYDKDF (reference sequence). The full variable domain, rest sourced from reference TRBV15 and TRBJ1-2, is DAMVIQNPRYQVTQFGKPVTLSCSQTLNHNVMYWYQQKSSQAPKLLFHYYDKDFNNEADTPDNFQSRRPNTSFCFLDIRSPGLGDTAMYLCATRKDSVNYGYTFGSGTRLTVV.

J is TRBJ2-2 and V is TRBV28; D is possibly TRBD1 (6 bases). Germline lookup yields CDR1 MDHEN and CDR2 SYDVKM. V lost 5 bases, J lost 6 bases, and 16 bases lay in between. This CDR3 contains 15 residues. The CDR3 DNA follows: TGTGCCAGCAGTAGGGTACAGGGTTATGCCGGGGAGCTGTTTTTT. Amino acid sequence: CASSRVQGYAGELFF.

This clone was picked up a small number of times. V usage is TRBV11-3 and J usage is TRBJ1-5; 7 bases match TRBD1. The CDR3 loop spans 14 amino acids. The trim removed 5 bases at V and 3 bases at J, leaving 4 bases unmatched. In germline, CDR1 is SGHNT, CDR2 YENEEA. CDR3 loop: CASSPGTANQPQHF. CDR3 DNA sequence: TGTGCCAGCAGCCCAGGGACAGCCAATCAGCCCCAGCATTTT.

The chain has TRBV19 and TRBJ1-2; possibly TRBD1 for D (6 bases). Germline assignment: CDR1 LNHDA and CDR2 SQIVND (reference sequence). Trimming took 7 bases from V and 7 from J, leaving 16 bases between them. This CDR3 has 13 residues. The CDR3 nucleotides are TGTGCCAGTATACAGGGAGAGCTCGGTGGCTACACCTTC. It specifies CASIQGELGGYTF.